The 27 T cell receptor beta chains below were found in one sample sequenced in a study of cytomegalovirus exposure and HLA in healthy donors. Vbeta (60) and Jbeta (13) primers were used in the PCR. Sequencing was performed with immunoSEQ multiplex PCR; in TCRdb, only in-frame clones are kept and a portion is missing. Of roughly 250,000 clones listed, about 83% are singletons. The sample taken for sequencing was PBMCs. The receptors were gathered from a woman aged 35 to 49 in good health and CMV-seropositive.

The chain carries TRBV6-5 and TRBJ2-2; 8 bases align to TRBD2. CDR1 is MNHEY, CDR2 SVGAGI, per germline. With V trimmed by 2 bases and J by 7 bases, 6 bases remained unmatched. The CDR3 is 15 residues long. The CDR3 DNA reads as TGTGCCAGCAGTTACAGTAGCGGGATTGGCGGGGAGCTGTTTTTT. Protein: CASSYSSGIGGELFF.

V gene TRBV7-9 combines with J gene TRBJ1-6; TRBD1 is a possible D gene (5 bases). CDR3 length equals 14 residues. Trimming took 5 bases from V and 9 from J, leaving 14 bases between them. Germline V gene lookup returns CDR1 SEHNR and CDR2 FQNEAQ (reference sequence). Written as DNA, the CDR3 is TGTGCCAGCAGCCCAGGGTTTTCAGGTTCACCCCTCCACTTT. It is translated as CASSPGFSGSPLHF.

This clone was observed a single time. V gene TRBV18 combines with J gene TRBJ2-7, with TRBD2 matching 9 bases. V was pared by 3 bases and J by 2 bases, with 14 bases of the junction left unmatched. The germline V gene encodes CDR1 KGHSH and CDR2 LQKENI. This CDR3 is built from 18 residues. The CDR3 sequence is CASSPLGTSLAFAYEQYF. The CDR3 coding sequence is TGTGCCAGCTCACCCCTTGGGACTAGCCTAGCTTTCGCCTACGAGCAGTACTTC.

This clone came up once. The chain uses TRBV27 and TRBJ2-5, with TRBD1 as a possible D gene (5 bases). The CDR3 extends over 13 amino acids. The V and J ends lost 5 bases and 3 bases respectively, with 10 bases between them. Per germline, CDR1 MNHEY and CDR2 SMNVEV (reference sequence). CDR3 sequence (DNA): TGTGCCAGCAGTCCCAAAGGGGAAGAGACCCAGTACTTC. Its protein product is CASSPKGEETQYF.

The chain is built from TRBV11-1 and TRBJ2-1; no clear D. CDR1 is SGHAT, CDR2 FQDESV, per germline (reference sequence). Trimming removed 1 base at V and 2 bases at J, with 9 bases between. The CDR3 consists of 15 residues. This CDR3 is CASSLEQTPYNEQFF. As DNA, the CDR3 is TGTGCCAGCAGCTTAGAACAGACCCCCTACAATGAGCAGTTCTTC.

CDR3 sequence reads: CASSLILNSHTEAFF. In nucleotides, the CDR3 is TGTGCCAGCAGCCTCATTCTTAACTCTCACACTGAAGCTTTCTTT. The chain couples TRBV5-8 to TRBJ1-1, with D uncertain. The CDR3 extends over 15 amino acids. V was cut by 4 bases and J by 3 bases, with 16 bases left in between. Germline CDR1 and CDR2: SGHTS and YDEGEE.

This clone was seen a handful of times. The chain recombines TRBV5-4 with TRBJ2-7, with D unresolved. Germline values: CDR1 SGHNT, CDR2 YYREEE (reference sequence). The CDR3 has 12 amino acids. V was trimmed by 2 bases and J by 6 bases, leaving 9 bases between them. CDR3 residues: CASSFGLAEQYF. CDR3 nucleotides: TGTGCCAGCAGCTTCGGGTTGGCCGAGCAGTACTTC.

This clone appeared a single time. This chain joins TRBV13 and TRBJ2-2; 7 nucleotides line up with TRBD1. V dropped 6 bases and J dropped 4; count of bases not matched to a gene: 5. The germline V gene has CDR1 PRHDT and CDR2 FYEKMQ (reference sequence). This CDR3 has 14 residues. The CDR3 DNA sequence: TGTGCCAGCAGGAGGGGGCAGGGCACCGGGGAGCTGTTTTTT. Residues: CASRRGQGTGELFF.

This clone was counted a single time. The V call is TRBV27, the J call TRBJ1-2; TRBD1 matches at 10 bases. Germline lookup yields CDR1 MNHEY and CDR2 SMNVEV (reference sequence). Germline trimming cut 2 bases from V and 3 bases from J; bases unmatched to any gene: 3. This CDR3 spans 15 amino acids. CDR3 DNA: TGTGCCAGCAGTTTAGAGACAGGGGGCCACTATGGCTACACCTTC. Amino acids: CASSLETGGHYGYTF.

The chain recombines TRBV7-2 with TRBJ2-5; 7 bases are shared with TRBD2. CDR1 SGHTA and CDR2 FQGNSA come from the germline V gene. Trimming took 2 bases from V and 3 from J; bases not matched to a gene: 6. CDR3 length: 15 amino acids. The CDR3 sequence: CASSLTLGREETQYF. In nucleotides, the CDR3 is TGTGCCAGCAGCTTAACGTTAGGGAGGGAAGAGACCCAGTACTTC.

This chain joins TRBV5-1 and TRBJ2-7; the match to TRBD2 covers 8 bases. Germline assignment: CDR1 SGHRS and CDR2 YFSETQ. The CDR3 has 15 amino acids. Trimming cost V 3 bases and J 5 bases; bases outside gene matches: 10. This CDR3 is CASSSFSGRVHEQYF. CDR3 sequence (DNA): TGCGCCAGCAGCTCGTTCAGCGGGAGAGTCCACGAGCAGTACTTC.

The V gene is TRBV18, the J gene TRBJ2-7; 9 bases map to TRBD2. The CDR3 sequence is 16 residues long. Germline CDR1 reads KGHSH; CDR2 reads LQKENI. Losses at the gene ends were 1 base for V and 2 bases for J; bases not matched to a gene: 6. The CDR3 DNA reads TGTGCCAGCTCACCACTTGAGACTAGCGGAACCTACGAGCAGTACTTC. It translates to CASSPLETSGTYEQYF.

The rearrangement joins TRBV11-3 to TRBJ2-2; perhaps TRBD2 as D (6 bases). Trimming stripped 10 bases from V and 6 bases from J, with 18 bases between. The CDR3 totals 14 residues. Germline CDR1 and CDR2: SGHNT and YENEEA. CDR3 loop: CATRGVAEPGELFF. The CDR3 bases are TGTGCCACCCGTGGGGTAGCGGAGCCCGGGGAGCTGTTTTTT.

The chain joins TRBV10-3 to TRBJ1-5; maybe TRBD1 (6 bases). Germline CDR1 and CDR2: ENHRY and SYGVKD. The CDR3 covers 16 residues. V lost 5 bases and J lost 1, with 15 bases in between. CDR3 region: CAISPAHGTSNQPQHF. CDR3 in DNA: TGTGCCATCAGTCCAGCCCACGGGACAAGCAATCAGCCCCAGCATTTT.

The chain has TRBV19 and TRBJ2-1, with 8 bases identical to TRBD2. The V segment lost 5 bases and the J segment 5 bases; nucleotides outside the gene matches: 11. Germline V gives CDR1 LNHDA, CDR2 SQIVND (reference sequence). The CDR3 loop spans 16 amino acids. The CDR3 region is CASSYEPGLGDNEQFF. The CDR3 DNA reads TGTGCCAGTAGTTACGAACCGGGACTAGGGGACAATGAGCAGTTCTTC.

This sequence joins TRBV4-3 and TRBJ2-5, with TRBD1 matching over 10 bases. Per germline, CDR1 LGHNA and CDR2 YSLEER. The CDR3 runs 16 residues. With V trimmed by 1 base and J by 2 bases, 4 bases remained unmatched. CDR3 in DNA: TGCGCCAGCAGCCAAGGAATGGGACAGGGGCAAGAGACCCAGTACTTC. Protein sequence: CASSQGMGQGQETQYF.

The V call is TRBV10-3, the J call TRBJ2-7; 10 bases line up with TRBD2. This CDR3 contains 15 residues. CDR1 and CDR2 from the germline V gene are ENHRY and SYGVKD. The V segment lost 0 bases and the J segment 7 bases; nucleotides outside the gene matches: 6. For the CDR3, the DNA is TGTGCCATCAGTGAGTCTAGCGGGGGGTATGGGGAGCAGTACTTC. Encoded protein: CAISESSGGYGEQYF.

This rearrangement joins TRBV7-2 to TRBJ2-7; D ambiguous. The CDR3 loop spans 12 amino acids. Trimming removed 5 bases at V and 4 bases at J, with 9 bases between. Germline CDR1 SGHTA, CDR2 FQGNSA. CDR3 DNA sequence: TGTGCCAGCAGCCCACAACAATACGAGCAGTACTTC. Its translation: CASSPQQYEQYF.

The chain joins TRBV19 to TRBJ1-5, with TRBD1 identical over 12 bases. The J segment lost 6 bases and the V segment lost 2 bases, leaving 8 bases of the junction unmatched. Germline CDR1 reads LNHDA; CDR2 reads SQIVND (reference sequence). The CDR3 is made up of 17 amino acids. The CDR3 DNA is TGTGCCAGTAGTATAACTTCCGGGACAGGGGGCAGTCAGCCCCAGCATTTT. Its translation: CASSITSGTGGSQPQHF.

CDR3 protein: CATRGSGANVLTF. The CDR3 coding sequence is TGTGCCACCAGGGGTTCTGGGGCCAACGTCCTGACTTTC. The chain is built from TRBV19 and TRBJ2-6, with D perhaps matching TRBD1 (6 bases). V was clipped by 10 bases and J by 1 base, with 8 bases between them. Germline V CDR1 and CDR2: LNHDA, SQIVND (reference sequence). The CDR3 runs to 13 residues. Based on the CDR3 plus reference TRBV19 and TRBJ2-6, the full variable domain is DGGITQSPKYLFRKEGQNVTLSCEQNLNHDAMYWYRQDPGQGLRLIYYSQIVNDFQKGDIAEGYSVSREKKESFPLTVTSAQKNPTAFYLCATRGSGANVLTFGAGSRLTVL.

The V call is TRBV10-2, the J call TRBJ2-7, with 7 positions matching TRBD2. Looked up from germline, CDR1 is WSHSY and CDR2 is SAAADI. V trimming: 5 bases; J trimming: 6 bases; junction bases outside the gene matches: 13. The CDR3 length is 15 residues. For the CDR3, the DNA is TGCGCCAGCAGTTCGGGACTAACGACTTTAGGCGAGCAGTACTTC. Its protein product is CASSSGLTTLGEQYF.

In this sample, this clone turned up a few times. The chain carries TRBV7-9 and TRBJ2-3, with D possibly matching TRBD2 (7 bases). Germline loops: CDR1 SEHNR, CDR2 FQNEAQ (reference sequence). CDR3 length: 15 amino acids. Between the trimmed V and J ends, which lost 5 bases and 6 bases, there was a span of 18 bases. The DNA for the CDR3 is TGTGCCAGCAGCCAAAGCGGGGAGGGGGTGGATACGCAGTATTTT. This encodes CASSQSGEGVDTQYF. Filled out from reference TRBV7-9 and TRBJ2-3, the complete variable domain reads DTGVSQNPRHKITKRGQNVTFRCDPISEHNRLYWYRQTLGQGPEFLTYFQNEAQLEKSRLLSDRFSAERPKGSFSTLEIQRTEQGDSAMYLCASSQSGEGVDTQYFGPGTRLTVL.

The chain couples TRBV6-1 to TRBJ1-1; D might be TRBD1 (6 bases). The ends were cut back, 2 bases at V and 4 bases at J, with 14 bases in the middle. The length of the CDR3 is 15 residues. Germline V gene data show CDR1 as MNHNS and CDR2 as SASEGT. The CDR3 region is CASSERGGGGTEAFF. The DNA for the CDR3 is TGTGCCAGCAGTGAAAGGGGGGGAGGTGGCACTGAAGCTTTCTTT.

CDR3 protein: CAWSLGMTGRPYQPQHF. The DNA for the CDR3 is TGTGCCTGGAGTCTAGGGATGACAGGTCGGCCCTATCAGCCCCAGCATTTT. The V and J genes are TRBV30 and TRBJ1-5; possible D gene TRBD1, 6 bases. The germline V gene encodes CDR1 GTSNPN and CDR2 SVGIG (reference sequence). This CDR3 spans 17 amino acids. Trimming left V 2 bases short and J 5 bases short, with 22 bases between. The full variable domain, in which reference TRBV30 and TRBJ1-5 provide the parts outside the CDR3, is SQTIHQWPATLVQPVGSPLSLECTVEGTSNPNLYWYRQAAGRGLQLLFYSVGIGQISSEVPQNLSASRPQDRQFILSSKKLLLSDSGFYLCAWSLGMTGRPYQPQHFGDGTRLSIL.

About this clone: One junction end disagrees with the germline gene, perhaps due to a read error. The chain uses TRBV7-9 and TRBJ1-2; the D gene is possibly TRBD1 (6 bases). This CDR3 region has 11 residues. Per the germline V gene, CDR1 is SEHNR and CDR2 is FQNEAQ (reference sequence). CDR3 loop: CASSLELPGVF. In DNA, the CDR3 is TGTGCCAGCAGCTTAGAACTTCCAGGGGTCTTC.

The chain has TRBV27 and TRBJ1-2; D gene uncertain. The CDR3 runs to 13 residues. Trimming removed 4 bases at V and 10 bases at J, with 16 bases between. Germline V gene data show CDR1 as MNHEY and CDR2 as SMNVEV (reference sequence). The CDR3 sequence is CASSSHRGKVYTF. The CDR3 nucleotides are TGTGCCAGCAGTTCCCACCGAGGTAAAGTCTACACCTTC.

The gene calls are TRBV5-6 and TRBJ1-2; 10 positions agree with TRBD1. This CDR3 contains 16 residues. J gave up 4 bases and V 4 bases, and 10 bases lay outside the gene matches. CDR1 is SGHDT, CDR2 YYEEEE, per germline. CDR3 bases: TGTGCCAGCAGCGGGGGACAGGGGCTATCCGGCTATGGCTACACCTTC. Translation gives CASSGGQGLSGYGYTF.